This T cell receptor beta chain was captured by sequencing in a study of blood T cell repertoires in COVID-19. Germline values: CDR1 SEHNR, CDR2 FQNEAQ (reference sequence). This CDR3 is 15 amino acids long. The V gene lost 3 bases and the J gene lost 1 base, with 13 bases spanning the gap. The method was immunoSEQ multiplex PCR; TCRdb's version includes in-frame clones alone and lacks a portion of them. Among 200,000 to 250,000 clones listed, 90% to 95% were seen once. This clonotype was obtained from a man aged 25 to 40 with acute or convalescent COVID-19. The chain joins TRBV7-9 to TRBJ2-7; D is perhaps TRBD2 (6 bases). Sequenced material: peripheral blood. The CDR3 nucleotides read TGTGCCAGCAGCTTCCCGCAGGAGGGGTCCTACGAGCAGTACTTC. Encoded protein: CASSFPQEGSYEQYF.